One sample yielded the 7 T cell receptor beta chains listed below, sequenced in a study of T cell repertoires in cytomegalovirus infection. TCRdb analysed the reads with MiXCR anew, one entry per CDR3 protein. The sample has roughly 700,000 distinct CDR3 sequences; roughly 30% are singletons. Antigens of these TCRs are unknown. Sequencing used cultured PBMCs, obtained from culture after CMV antigen stimulation. These receptors came from a human donor in good health (CMV status not recorded). Some clones in this sample may be carry-over from other donors' samples.

This chain joins TRBV5-6 and TRBJ1-1, with TRBD1 identical over 7 bases. With 5 bases clipped from V and 0 bases from J, the junction kept 13 bases outside the gene matches. The CDR3 sequence is 17 residues long. The germline gives CDR1 SGHDT, CDR2 YYEEEE. CDR3: CASSWGDSRILNTEAFF. The CDR3 DNA reads TGTGCCAGCAGTTGGGGGGACAGCCGGATCTTGAACACTGAAGCTTTCTTT.

The gene calls are TRBV7-9 and TRBJ2-7; TRBD2 matches at 8 bases. The CDR3 covers 13 residues. The germline V gene has CDR1 SEHNR and CDR2 FQNEAQ (reference sequence). After removal of 8 bases from V and 3 bases from J, the junction contained 6 bases not matched to a gene. CDR3 in amino acids: CASLERENYEQYF. The CDR3 region has the DNA TGTGCCAGCCTAGAGCGGGAGAACTACGAGCAGTACTTC.

In this sample, this clonotype turned up many times. The CDR3 nucleotides are TGTGCCAGCAGCTTAGGGCTAGCGGGAGTATTAGATTCAGATACGCAGTATTTT. As protein: CASSLGLAGVLDSDTQYF. V usage is TRBV11-2 and J usage is TRBJ2-3; 10 nucleotides align to TRBD2. The CDR3 has 18 amino acids. With 1 base clipped from V and 4 bases from J, the junction kept 11 bases outside the gene matches. Germline-derived CDR1 and CDR2 are SGHAT and FQNNGV.

There are a few counts of this clonotype. The rearrangement joins TRBV6-5 to TRBJ1-3; no reliable D call. Germline V CDR1 and CDR2: MNHEY, SVGAGI. Trimming took off 6 bases at V and 5 bases at J, with 17 bases between the two ends. The CDR3 is made up of 15 amino acids. Written as DNA, the CDR3 is TGTGCCAGCAGCTGGGCCCGAGAAGATAGAAACACCATATATTTT. Translating gives CASSWAREDRNTIYF.

V is TRBV20-1 and J is TRBJ2-1; D gene uncertain. This CDR3 spans 13 amino acids. The germline V gene encodes CDR1 DFQATT and CDR2 SNEGSKA (reference sequence). Trimming stripped 2 bases from V and 5 bases from J, with 10 bases between. Here the CDR3 reads CSARLLLDNEQFF. In DNA, the CDR3 is TGCAGTGCTAGACTACTCCTGGACAATGAGCAGTTCTTC.

The rearrangement joins TRBV15 to TRBJ1-2; 8 nucleotides line up with TRBD1. V shed 1 base and J 3 bases; nucleotides not matched to a gene: 1. The CDR3 sequence is 14 residues long. Per germline, CDR1 LNHNV and CDR2 YYDKDF (reference sequence). The CDR3 nucleotides read TGTGCCACCAGCAGAGGGACAGGGTACTATGGCTACACCTTC. Amino acids: CATSRGTGYYGYTF.

The chain is built from TRBV19 and TRBJ2-7; 8 nucleotides line up with TRBD1. This CDR3 has 14 amino acids. CDR1 is LNHDA and CDR2 is SQIVND in the germline V gene (reference sequence). V lost 4 bases to trimming and J lost 5 bases; unmatched junction nucleotides: 7. The CDR3 DNA reads TGTGCCAGTAGTAAAGGACAGGGACTCCACGAGCAGTACTTC. Its translation is CASSKGQGLHEQYF.